This T cell receptor (beta chain) was recorded in a study of CD8+CD57+ T cells in acquired aplastic anemia. Turning to the study itself: Sorted CD4+ and CD8+ cells yielded DNA averaging around 3.5 ug. Healthy donors yielded roughly 9.9 million CD4+ cell reads on average. Study-level findings and limits: Patients had around 28 CD8+ CDR3 sequences in common with controls (the shared set).

Germline V lookup: CDR1 SNHLY, CDR2 FYNNEI. This CDR3 comprises 15 residues. With 8 bases removed from V and 3 bases from J, the gap between germline ends came to 16 bases. Concerning this clonotype: Its antigen is still unknown.

Profiling that covered TCR beta VDJ and CDR3 relied on genomic DNA as its template. Each CDR3 protein gets one entry after TCRdb re-called the reads with MiXCR. The sample has under 200,000 distinct CDR3 sequences, roughly 45% seen once; the top ten hold 1.1%. The sample consisted of sorted CD4+, CD8+, or CD8+CD57+ T cells (not recorded which) from PBMCs. The chain is built from TRBV2 and TRBJ2-2; D possibly corresponds to TRBD2 (7 bases). The origin of this receptor is a human donor in good health. The CDR3 nucleotides read TGTGCCAGCGGCTTGGGGGGGGGCGACACCGGGGAGCTGTTTTTT. It codes for CASGLGGGDTGELFF.